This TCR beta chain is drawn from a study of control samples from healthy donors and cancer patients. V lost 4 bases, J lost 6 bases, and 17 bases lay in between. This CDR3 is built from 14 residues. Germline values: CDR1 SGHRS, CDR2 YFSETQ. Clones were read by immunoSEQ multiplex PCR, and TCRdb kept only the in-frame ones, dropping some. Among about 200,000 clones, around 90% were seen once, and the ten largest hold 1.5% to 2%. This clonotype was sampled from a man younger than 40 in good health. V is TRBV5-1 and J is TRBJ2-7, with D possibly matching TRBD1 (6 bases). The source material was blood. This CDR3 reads CASSLGHLGSEQYF. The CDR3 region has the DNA TGCGCCAGCAGCCTGGGACACCTAGGCTCCGAGCAGTACTTC.